This TCR beta chain was identified in a study of spatial heterogeneity in lung cancer. Across the study: Consistent detection of more beta-chain than alpha-chain sequences was observed. Combinations of a unique TCR and a UMI were tallied in raw reads, and on average each appeared more than ten times.

Stated time point: sample taken at primary tumor resection. Whole RNA from tumor, nontumor lung or frozen PBMC was sequenced unsorted. The donor group consisted of 55 to 85 patients who had untreated, early-stage non-small cell lung cancer. This CDR3 region has 12 residues. Germline CDR1 MNHEY, CDR2 SVGAGI. V was pared by 6 bases and J by 1 base, with 3 bases between. TCRdb re-called the 5' RACE reads through MiXCR, storing one row per CDR3 protein. The data show about 6,100 distinct CDR3 sequences, approximately 13% seen once. The clonotype comes from a male donor with early-stage non-small cell lung cancer. This sample comprised normal lung tissue next to the tumor, obtained at surgery. The chain links TRBV6-5 to TRBJ1-4, with D hard to call. The CDR3 reads CASRGTNEKLFF. CDR3 DNA: TGTGCCAGCAGGGGAACTAATGAAAAACTGTTTTTT.